Each of the 28 T cell receptor beta chains below was sequenced from the same sample in a study of blood T cell repertoires in COVID-19 (dated by TCRdb to 2018 to 2020). The library was produced with the immunoSEQ multiplex PCR assay. This immuneACCESS table, as held by TCRdb, lists in-frame sequences with V and J called but not all clones. Of the missing ones, under half trace to an unresolved V gene in checked studies; the others have no known cause. The sample contains about 36,000 clones, roughly four fifths of them found a single time. The ten largest make up less than 50% of the sample. Input material: peripheral blood. The receptor source for this set is a human donor in a cohort sampled during active or convalescent COVID-19. The donor label of this sample is uncertain.

In this sample, this clone turned up a few times. The chain is built from TRBV6-1 and TRBJ2-1; maybe TRBD2 (5 bases). V dropped 1 base and J dropped 4 bases, with 8 bases sitting between them. CDR1 and CDR2 (germline): MNHNS, SASEGT. This CDR3 spans 14 amino acids. CDR3: CASSEGAGYNEQFF. In DNA, the CDR3 is TGTGCCAGCAGTGAAGGGGCGGGTTACAATGAGCAGTTCTTC.

The chain has TRBV19 and TRBJ2-7; 11 positions agree with TRBD1. Germline CDR1 reads LNHDA; CDR2 reads SQIVND (reference sequence). The V and J ends lost 7 bases and 3 bases, in that order; junction bases with no gene match: 11. CDR3 length: 16 residues. Written as DNA, the CDR3 is TGTGCCAGTACCGCTACTGGACAGGGGGCTGGCTACGAGCAGTACTTC. Protein sequence: CASTATGQGAGYEQYF.

The chain employs TRBV10-2 and TRBJ2-1, with D perhaps TRBD2 (6 bases). With 4 bases removed from V and 1 base from J, the gap between germline ends came to 8 bases. The CDR3 sequence is 14 residues long. CDR1 is WSHSY and CDR2 is SAAADI in the germline V gene. CDR3 in amino acids: CASSAGTSYNEQFF. CDR3 sequence (DNA): TGCGCCAGCAGTGCCGGGACTTCCTACAATGAGCAGTTCTTC.

The chain uses TRBV23-1 and TRBJ1-5; D ambiguous. TRBV23-1 is sorted into the ORF group, with uncertain function. The CDR3 sequence is 16 residues long. V lost 0 bases to trimming and J lost 1 base, with 10 bases between them. The CDR3 region is CASSQSCGRSNQPQHF. DNA of the CDR3: TGCGCCAGCAGTCAATCATGCGGTCGAAGCAATCAGCCCCAGCATTTT.

The chain carries TRBV7-2 and TRBJ2-7; TRBD2 matches at 12 bases. From germline, CDR1 is SGHTA and CDR2 FQGNSA. The CDR3 runs 14 residues. V was pared by 6 bases and J by 1 base, with 1 base of the junction left unmatched. The CDR3 protein is CASRLAGGSYEQYF. CDR3 DNA: TGTGCCAGCAGGCTAGCGGGAGGGTCCTACGAGCAGTACTTC.

This chain connects TRBV19 to TRBJ1-2; possible D gene TRBD1, 6 bases. Trimming removed 6 bases from V and 3 bases from J, with 11 bases in between. The CDR3 spans 13 residues. The V gene's germline CDR1 is LNHDA and CDR2 SQIVND (reference sequence). The CDR3 DNA sequence: TGTGCCAGTAGGGGGGCGGTGGACTATGGCTACACCTTC. Its translation: CASRGAVDYGYTF.

This clone was detected only once. V gene TRBV12-3 or TRBV12-4 combines with J gene TRBJ2-7; D is possibly TRBD1 (6 bases). This CDR3 spans 13 amino acids. Trimming left V 5 bases short and J 3 bases short, with 11 bases between. The CDR3 nucleotides read TGTGCCAGCAGTCCGACGGGACACTACGAGCAGTACTTC. This codes for CASSPTGHYEQYF.

This chain connects TRBV10-3 to TRBJ1-3; D gene ambiguous. This CDR3 is 14 amino acids long. Trimming pared 7 bases from V and 0 bases from J, leaving 10 bases between. Germline V CDR1 and CDR2: ENHRY, SYGVKD. The DNA of the CDR3 is TGTGCCATCAAGGCGGAAATCTCTGGAAACACCATATATTTT. Translating it yields CAIKAEISGNTIYF.

The chain employs TRBV28 and TRBJ2-3; 7 positions agree with TRBD2. This CDR3 spans 16 amino acids. V was clipped by 6 bases and J by 5 bases; unmatched bases: 14. From germline, CDR1 is MDHEN and CDR2 SYDVKM. This chain's CDR3 is CASSPGRGSRGDTQYF. The CDR3 DNA reads TGTGCCAGCAGCCCGGGGCGGGGGAGCCGTGGAGATACGCAGTATTTT. Looking up the rest from reference TRBV28 and TRBJ2-3 gives the full variable domain: DVKVTQSSRYLVKRTGEKVFLECVQDMDHENMFWYRQDPGLGLRLIYFSYDVKMKEKGDIPEGYSVSREKKERFSLILESASTNQTSMYLCASSPGRGSRGDTQYFGPGTRLTVL.

The chain has TRBV7-2 and TRBJ2-1; D is uncertain. There are 15 residues in the CDR3. Trimming left V 1 base short and J 0 bases short, with 7 bases between. Germline CDR1 and CDR2: SGHTA and FQGNSA. The CDR3 region is CASSLDRSSYNEQFF. CDR3 nucleotides: TGTGCCAGCAGCTTAGACCGGAGCTCCTACAATGAGCAGTTCTTC.

The chain recombines TRBV18 with TRBJ2-3; 7 bases are shared with TRBD1. The CDR3 contains 17 residues. Unmatched junction bases numbered 18, after V lost 8 bases and J lost 4 bases. CDR1 and CDR2 from the germline V gene are KGHSH and LQKENI. CDR3 protein: CASRRRSGDRVSDTQYF. Written as DNA, the CDR3 is TGTGCCAGCCGTCGCCGGTCTGGCGACAGGGTATCAGATACGCAGTATTTT.

In its sample, this clone was seen once. The rearrangement uses TRBV21-1 and TRBJ2-3; the table's D gene call, TRBD2, was not cross checked with the DNA. TRBV21-1 is a recognized pseudogene. The length of the CDR3 is 15 residues. The CDR3 reads CASSKVGGMGDTQYF. The CDR3 coding sequence is TGTGCCAGCAGCAAAGTGGGCGGGATGGGAGATACGCAGTATTTT.

This clone was detected only a few times. The chain carries TRBV14 and TRBJ1-1; D is unclear. The V end lost 1 base, the J end lost 4 bases, and 7 bases lay between the germline ends. The CDR3 consists of 13 residues. From germline, CDR1 is SGHDN and CDR2 FVKESK. The CDR3 here is CASSQVRATEAFF. The DNA of the CDR3 is TGTGCCAGCAGCCAAGTAAGAGCCACTGAAGCTTTCTTT.

This clone was recorded only once. The chain is built from TRBV9 and TRBJ2-1, with 10 bases aligning to TRBD2. V lost 2 bases to trimming and J lost 7 bases; unmatched junction nucleotides: 3. From germline, CDR1 is SGDLS and CDR2 YYNGEE. The CDR3 sequence is 14 residues long. The CDR3 region is CASSVGLAVNEQFF. The CDR3 nucleotides are TGTGCCAGCAGCGTTGGACTAGCGGTGAATGAGCAGTTCTTC. Combining the CDR3 with reference TRBV9 and TRBJ2-1 gives the whole variable domain DSGVTQTPKHLITATGQRVTLRCSPRSGDLSVYWYQQSLDQGLQFLIQYYNGEERAKGNILERFSAQQFPDLHSELNLSSLELGDSALYFCASSVGLAVNEQFFGPGTRLTVL.

DNA for the CDR3: TGTGCCAGCAGCCAAGATGCCGCTAGCGGGGGCAGGGACAATGAGCAGTTCTTC. This sequence encodes CASSQDAASGGRDNEQFF. The chain links TRBV3-1 (or the pseudogene TRBV3-2) to TRBJ2-1, with 10 bases identical to TRBD2. The CDR3 runs to 18 residues. The germline V gene has CDR1 LGHDT and CDR2 YNNKEL (reference sequence). The V and J ends lost 0 bases and 5 bases, in that order; junction bases with no gene match: 10.

The chain recombines TRBV2 with TRBJ1-4; tentatively, D is TRBD1 (6 bases). Trimming stripped 6 bases from V and 1 base from J, with 15 bases between. The CDR3 length is 16 residues. Germline CDR1 SNHLY, CDR2 FYNNEI. CDR3 sequence (DNA): TGTGCCAGCAGCCGAGACAGGTCCTTAACTAATGAAAAACTGTTTTTT. Protein: CASSRDRSLTNEKLFF.

The chain employs TRBV29-1 and TRBJ1-1, with D unresolved. CDR1 is SQVTM and CDR2 is ANQGSEA in the germline V gene. Trimming took 7 bases from V and 8 from J, leaving 14 bases between them. This CDR3 has 11 amino acids. The CDR3 protein is CSARRELEAFF. In nucleotides, the CDR3 is TGCAGCGCCCGGCGGGAGTTGGAAGCTTTCTTT.

The rearrangement uses TRBV4-3 and TRBJ2-6; possible D gene TRBD2, 5 bases. This CDR3 region has 16 residues. V was pared by 0 bases and J by 0 bases, with 6 bases between. Germline V CDR1 and CDR2: LGHNA, YSLEER. CDR3 DNA: TGCGCCAGCAGCCAAGAGAGGGTCTCTGGGGCCAACGTCCTGACTTTC. This translates into CASSQERVSGANVLTF.

The chain links TRBV3-1 (or the pseudogene TRBV3-2) to TRBJ1-1; D is unclear. V was clipped by 1 base and J by 4 bases, with 7 bases between them. Germline-derived CDR1 and CDR2 are LGHDT and YNNKEL (reference sequence). CDR3 length: 13 residues. The CDR3 nucleotides read TGTGCCAGCAGCCAAGTCGCCGGCACTGAAGCTTTCTTT. This translates into CASSQVAGTEAFF.

The chain combines TRBV6-5 with TRBJ2-2; 13 bases line up with TRBD2. J gave up 4 bases and V 8 bases, and 4 bases lay outside the gene matches. Germline assignment: CDR1 MNHEY and CDR2 SVGAGI. The CDR3 covers 15 residues. DNA of the CDR3: TGTGCCAGCGGAACTAGCGGGAGGGCCACCGGGGAGCTGTTTTTT. This translates into CASGTSGRATGELFF.

The chain combines TRBV4-2 with TRBJ2-1; TRBD2 aligns across 8 bases. Germline trimming cut 1 base from V and 5 bases from J; bases unmatched to any gene: 16. Germline V gives CDR1 LGHNA, CDR2 YNFKEQ. The length of the CDR3 is 19 residues. The CDR3 sequence is CASSQVASGSYHLNNEQFF. CDR3 coding DNA: TGTGCCAGCAGCCAAGTAGCCAGCGGGAGTTACCACTTGAACAATGAGCAGTTCTTC.

V usage is TRBV27 and J usage is TRBJ1-4, with 9 bases matching TRBD1. V was clipped by 5 bases and J by 6 bases; unmatched bases: 13. CDR1 is MNHEY and CDR2 is SMNVEV in the germline V gene (reference sequence). The CDR3 spans 17 residues. The CDR3 DNA reads TGTGCCAGCAGTCCCCTTCTGGCGGGACAGGGTCATGAAAAACTGTTTTTT. Its translation is CASSPLLAGQGHEKLFF.

The chain recombines TRBV24-1 with TRBJ2-1; 10 bases align to TRBD2. The CDR3 extends over 16 amino acids. J was trimmed by 9 bases and V by 5 bases; bases with no gene match: 12. Per the germline V gene, CDR1 is KGHDR and CDR2 is SFDVKD. The CDR3 nucleotides read TGTGCCACCAGTGCCCCTTCTAGCGGGAGCCGGGGTGAGCAGTTCTTC. Amino acids: CATSAPSSGSRGEQFF.

The chain has TRBV24-1 and TRBJ2-3, with 9 bases fitting TRBD1. The CDR3 is 15 amino acids. Germline V lookup: CDR1 KGHDR, CDR2 SFDVKD. V gave up 7 bases and J gave up 3 bases; unmatched junction bases: 7. The CDR3 nucleotides read TGTGCCACCAGCCCCGGGACAGGGAGAACAGATACGCAGTATTTT. It yields the protein CATSPGTGRTDTQYF.

The chain has TRBV19 and TRBJ1-5; 10 positions agree with TRBD1. The ends lost 4 bases at V and 7 bases at J; junction bases unmatched: 7. The CDR3 extends over 15 amino acids. CDR1 is LNHDA, CDR2 SQIVND, per germline (reference sequence). The CDR3 DNA sequence: TGTGCCAGTAGTACCTCGGACAGGGGGTTACAGCCCCAGCATTTT. Protein product: CASSTSDRGLQPQHF. Full variable domain (missing parts from reference TRBV19 and TRBJ1-5): DGGITQSPKYLFRKEGQNVTLSCEQNLNHDAMYWYRQDPGQGLRLIYYSQIVNDFQKGDIAEGYSVSREKKESFPLTVTSAQKNPTAFYLCASSTSDRGLQPQHFGDGTRLSIL.

The rearrangement joins TRBV11-2 to TRBJ2-1; TRBD2 is a possible D gene (6 bases). CDR3 length: 14 amino acids. Germline lookup yields CDR1 SGHAT and CDR2 FQNNGV. Trimming took off 4 bases at V and 5 bases at J, with 12 bases between the two ends. The CDR3 DNA is TGTGCCAGCAGCTCCCGGACTACAGACAATGAGCAGTTCTTC. Residues: CASSSRTTDNEQFF.

This chain links TRBV19 with TRBJ1-1; 8 nucleotides agree with TRBD1. Germline V CDR1 and CDR2: LNHDA, SQIVND (reference sequence). The CDR3 spans 14 residues. V gave up 6 bases and J gave up 4 bases; unmatched junction bases: 7. The CDR3 region has the DNA TGTGCCAGTAGAGATCAGGGGGCGGGCACTGAAGCTTTCTTT. Translated, it gives CASRDQGAGTEAFF.

This sequence joins TRBV4-1 and TRBJ2-7, with 9 bases that match TRBD2. CDR3 length: 16 amino acids. From germline, CDR1 is MGHRA and CDR2 YSYEKL. With V trimmed by 0 bases and J by 2 bases, 5 bases remained unmatched. The CDR3 reads CASSQDQAGGAYEQYF. DNA of the CDR3: TGCGCCAGCAGCCAAGATCAAGCGGGAGGCGCCTACGAGCAGTACTTC.